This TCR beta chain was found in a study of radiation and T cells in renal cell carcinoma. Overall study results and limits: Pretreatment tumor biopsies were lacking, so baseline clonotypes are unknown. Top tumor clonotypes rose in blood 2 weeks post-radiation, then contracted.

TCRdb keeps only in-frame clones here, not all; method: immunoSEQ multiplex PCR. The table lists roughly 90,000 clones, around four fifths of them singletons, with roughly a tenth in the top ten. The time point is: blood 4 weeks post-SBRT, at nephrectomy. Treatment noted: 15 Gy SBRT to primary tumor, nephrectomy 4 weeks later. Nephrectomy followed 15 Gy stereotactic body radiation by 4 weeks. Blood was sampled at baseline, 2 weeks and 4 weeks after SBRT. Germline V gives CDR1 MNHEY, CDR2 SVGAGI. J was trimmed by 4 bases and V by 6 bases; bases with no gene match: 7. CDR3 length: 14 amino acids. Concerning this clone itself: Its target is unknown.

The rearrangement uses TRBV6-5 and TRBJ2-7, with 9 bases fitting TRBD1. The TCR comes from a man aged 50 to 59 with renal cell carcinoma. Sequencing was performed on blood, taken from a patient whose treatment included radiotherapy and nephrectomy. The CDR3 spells CASRNWDRVYEQYF. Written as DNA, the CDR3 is TGTGCCAGCAGGAACTGGGACAGGGTGTACGAGCAGTACTTC.